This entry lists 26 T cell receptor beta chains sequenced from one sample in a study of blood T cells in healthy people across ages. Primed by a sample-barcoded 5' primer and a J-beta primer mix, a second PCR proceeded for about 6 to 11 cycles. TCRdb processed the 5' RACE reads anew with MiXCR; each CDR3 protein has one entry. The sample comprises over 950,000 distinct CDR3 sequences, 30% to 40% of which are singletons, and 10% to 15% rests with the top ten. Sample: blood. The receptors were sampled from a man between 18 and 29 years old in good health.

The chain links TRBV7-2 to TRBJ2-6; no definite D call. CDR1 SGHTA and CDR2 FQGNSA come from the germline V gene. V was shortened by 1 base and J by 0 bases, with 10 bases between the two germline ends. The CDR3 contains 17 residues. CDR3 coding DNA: TGTGCCAGCAGCTTAGTTACGGTGTTCTCTGGGGCCAACGTCCTGACTTTC. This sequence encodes CASSLVTVFSGANVLTF.

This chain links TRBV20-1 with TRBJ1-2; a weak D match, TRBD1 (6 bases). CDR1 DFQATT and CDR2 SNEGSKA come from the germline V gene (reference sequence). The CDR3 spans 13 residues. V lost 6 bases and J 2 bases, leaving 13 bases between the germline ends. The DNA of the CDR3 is TGCAGTGCCTCGAATGGACAGAACTATGGCTACACCTTC. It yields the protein CSASNGQNYGYTF.

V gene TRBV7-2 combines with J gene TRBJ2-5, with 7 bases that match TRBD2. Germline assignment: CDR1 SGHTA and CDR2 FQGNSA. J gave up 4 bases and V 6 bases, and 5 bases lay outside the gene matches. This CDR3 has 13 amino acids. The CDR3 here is CASSWTRGETQYF. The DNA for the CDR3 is TGTGCCAGCAGTTGGACTAGGGGAGAGACCCAGTACTTC.

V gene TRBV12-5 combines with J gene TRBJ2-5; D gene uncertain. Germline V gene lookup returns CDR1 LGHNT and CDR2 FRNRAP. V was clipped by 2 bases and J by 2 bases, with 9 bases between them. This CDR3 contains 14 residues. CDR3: CASGLPPDQETQYF. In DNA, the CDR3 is TGTGCTAGTGGTTTGCCGCCAGATCAAGAGACCCAGTACTTC.

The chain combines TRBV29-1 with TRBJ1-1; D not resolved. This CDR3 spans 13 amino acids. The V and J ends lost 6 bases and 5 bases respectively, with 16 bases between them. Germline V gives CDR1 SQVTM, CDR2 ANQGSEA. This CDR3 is CSVARRTATEAFF. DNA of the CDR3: TGCAGCGTCGCACGTAGGACGGCTACTGAAGCTTTCTTT.

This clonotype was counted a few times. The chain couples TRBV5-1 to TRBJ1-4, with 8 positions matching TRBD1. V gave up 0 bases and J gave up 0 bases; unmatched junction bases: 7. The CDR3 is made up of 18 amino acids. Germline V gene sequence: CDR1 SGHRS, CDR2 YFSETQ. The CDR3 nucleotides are TGCGCCAGCAGCTTGGGGGGACAGGCGATCGCAACTAATGAAAAACTGTTTTTT. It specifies CASSLGGQAIATNEKLFF.

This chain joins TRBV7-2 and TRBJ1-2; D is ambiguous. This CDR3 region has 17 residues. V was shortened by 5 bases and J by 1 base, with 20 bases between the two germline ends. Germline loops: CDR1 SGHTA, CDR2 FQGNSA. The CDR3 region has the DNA TGTGCCAGCAGCCCCCAAGGGTCCGCGCAGGTTAACTATGGCTACACCTTC. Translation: CASSPQGSAQVNYGYTF.

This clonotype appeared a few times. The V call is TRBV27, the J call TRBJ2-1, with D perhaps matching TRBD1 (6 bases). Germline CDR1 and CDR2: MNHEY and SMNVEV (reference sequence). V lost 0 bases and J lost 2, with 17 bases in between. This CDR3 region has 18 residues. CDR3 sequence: CASSLSSYLTGPYNEQFF. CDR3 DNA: TGTGCCAGCAGTTTATCGTCTTACCTCACAGGGCCCTACAATGAGCAGTTCTTC.

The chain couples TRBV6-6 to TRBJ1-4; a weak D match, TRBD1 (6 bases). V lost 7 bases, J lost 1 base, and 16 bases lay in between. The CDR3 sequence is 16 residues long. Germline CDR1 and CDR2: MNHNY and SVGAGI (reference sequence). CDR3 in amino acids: CASKSVRGQTNEKLFF. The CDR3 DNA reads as TGTGCCAGCAAATCGGTGCGGGGGCAAACTAATGAAAAACTGTTTTTT.

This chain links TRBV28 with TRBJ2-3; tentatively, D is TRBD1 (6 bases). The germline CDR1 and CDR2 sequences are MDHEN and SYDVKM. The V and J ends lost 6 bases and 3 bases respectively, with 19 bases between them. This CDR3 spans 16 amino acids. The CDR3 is CASRGSTGSGTDTQYF. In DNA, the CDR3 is TGTGCCAGCAGGGGAAGCACAGGGTCGGGTACAGATACGCAGTATTTT.

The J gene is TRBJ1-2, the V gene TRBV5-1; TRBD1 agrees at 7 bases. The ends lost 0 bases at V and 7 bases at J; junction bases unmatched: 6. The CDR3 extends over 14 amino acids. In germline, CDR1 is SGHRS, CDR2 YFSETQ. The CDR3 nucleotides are TGCGCCAGCAGCTTGGAGGGGGCAGGGTCTGGCTACACCTTC. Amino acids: CASSLEGAGSGYTF.

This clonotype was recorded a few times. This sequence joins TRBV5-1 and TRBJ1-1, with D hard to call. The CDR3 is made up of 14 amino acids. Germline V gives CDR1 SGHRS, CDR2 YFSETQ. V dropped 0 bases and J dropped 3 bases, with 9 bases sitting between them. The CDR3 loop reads CASSLAGSHTEAFF. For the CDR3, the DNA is TGCGCCAGCAGCTTGGCGGGCAGCCACACTGAAGCTTTCTTT.

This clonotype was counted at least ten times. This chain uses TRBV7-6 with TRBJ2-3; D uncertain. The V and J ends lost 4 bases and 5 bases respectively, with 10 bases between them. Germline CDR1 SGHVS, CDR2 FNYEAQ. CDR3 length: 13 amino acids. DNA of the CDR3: TGTGCCAGCAGCTCCACATCGGGAGATACGCAGTATTTT. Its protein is CASSSTSGDTQYF.

The CDR3 bases are TGTGCCAGCAGTTACTCGACCGGGCAGGGCTACGCTGAAGCTTTCTTT. Its translation is CASSYSTGQGYAEAFF. The chain uses TRBV6-6 and TRBJ1-1; a possible D gene is TRBD1 (5 bases). The V gene lost 0 bases and the J gene lost 6 bases, with 17 bases spanning the gap. The germline V gene has CDR1 MNHNY and CDR2 SVGAGI (reference sequence). This CDR3 has 16 residues.

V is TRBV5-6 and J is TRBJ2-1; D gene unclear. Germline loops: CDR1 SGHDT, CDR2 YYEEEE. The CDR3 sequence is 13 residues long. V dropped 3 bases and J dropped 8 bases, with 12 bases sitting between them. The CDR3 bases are TGTGCCAGCAGCTCGACGTTCTCAGATGAGCAGTTCTTC. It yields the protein CASSSTFSDEQFF.

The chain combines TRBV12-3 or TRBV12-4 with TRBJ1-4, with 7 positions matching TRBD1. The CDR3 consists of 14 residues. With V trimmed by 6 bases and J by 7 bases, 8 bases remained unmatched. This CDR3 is CASSRRGDGEKLFF. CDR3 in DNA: TGTGCCAGCAGCCGCAGGGGGGATGGTGAAAAACTGTTTTTT.

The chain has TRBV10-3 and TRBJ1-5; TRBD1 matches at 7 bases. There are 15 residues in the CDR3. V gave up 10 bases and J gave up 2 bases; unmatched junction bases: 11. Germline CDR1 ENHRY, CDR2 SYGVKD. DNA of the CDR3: TGTGCCACCAGGGGGACCGGGACTGGCAATCAGCCCCAGCATTTT. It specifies CATRGTGTGNQPQHF.

Here the CDR3 reads CASSGQGALSYGYTF. The CDR3 DNA is TGTGCCAGCAGTGGACAGGGGGCCCTGTCCTATGGCTACACCTTC. The chain joins TRBV2 to TRBJ1-2, with 10 positions matching TRBD1. Germline V gene sequence: CDR1 SNHLY, CDR2 FYNNEI. J lost 4 bases, V lost 4 bases, and 6 bases had no gene match. The CDR3 runs to 15 residues.

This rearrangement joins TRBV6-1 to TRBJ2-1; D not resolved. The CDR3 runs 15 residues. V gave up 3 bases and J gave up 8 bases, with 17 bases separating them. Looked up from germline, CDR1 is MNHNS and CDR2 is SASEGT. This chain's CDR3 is CASSDPWEGYHEQFF. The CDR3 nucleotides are TGTGCCAGCAGTGACCCCTGGGAAGGGTATCATGAGCAGTTCTTC.

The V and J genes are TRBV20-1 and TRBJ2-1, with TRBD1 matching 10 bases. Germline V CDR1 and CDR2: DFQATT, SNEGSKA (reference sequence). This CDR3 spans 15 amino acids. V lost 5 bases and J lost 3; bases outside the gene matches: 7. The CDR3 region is CSASGTGVFYNEQFF. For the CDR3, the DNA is TGCAGTGCTTCCGGGACAGGGGTCTTCTACAATGAGCAGTTCTTC.

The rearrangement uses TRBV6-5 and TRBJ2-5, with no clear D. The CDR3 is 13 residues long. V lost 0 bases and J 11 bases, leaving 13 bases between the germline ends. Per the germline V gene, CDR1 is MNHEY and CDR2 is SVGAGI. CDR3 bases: TGTGCCAGCAGTTACTCATCTGGGAATGAGCAGTACTTC. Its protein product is CASSYSSGNEQYF.

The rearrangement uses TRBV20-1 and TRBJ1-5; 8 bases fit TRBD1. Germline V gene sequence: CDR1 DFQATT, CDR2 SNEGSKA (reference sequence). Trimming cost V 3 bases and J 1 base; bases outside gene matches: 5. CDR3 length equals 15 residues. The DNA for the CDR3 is TGCAGTGCTAGGAACGGACAGGGAAGCAATCAGCCCCAGCATTTT. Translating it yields CSARNGQGSNQPQHF.

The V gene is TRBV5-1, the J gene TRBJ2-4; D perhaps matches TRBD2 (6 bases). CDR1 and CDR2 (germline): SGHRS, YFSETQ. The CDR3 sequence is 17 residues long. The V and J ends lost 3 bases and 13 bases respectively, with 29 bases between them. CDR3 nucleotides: TGCGCCAGCAGCTCCCCTAGTACCGGGACTGATCTTCGGGAGCAGTACTTC. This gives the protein CASSSPSTGTDLREQYF.

CDR3 sequence: CAGSTSAYNEQFF. In nucleotides, the CDR3 is TGTGCCGGCTCGACCAGCGCGTACAATGAGCAGTTCTTC. This sequence joins TRBV2 and TRBJ2-1; no reliable D call. Germline values: CDR1 SNHLY, CDR2 FYNNEI. V shed 11 bases and J shed 4 bases, with 15 bases lying between them. The CDR3 has 13 residues.

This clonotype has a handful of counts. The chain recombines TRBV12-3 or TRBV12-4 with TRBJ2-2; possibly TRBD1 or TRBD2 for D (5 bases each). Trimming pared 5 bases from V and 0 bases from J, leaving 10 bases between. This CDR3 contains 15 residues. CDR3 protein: CASSAGTANTGELFF. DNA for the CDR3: TGTGCCAGCAGTGCCGGGACGGCGAACACCGGGGAGCTGTTTTTT.

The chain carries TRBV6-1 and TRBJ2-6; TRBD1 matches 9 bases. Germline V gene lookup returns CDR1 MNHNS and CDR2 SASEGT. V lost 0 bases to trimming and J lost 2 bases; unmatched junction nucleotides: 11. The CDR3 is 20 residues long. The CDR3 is CASSEAPWGQGRTGANVLTF. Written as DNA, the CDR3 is TGTGCCAGCAGTGAAGCGCCATGGGGACAGGGAAGGACTGGGGCCAACGTCCTGACTTTC.